The clone carrying this T cell receptor beta chain was seen ten or more times. This specimen belongs to a study of blood T cells in healthy people across ages. Looked up from germline, CDR1 is SGHVS and CDR2 is FQNEAQ. This CDR3 region has 19 residues. The V and J ends lost 5 bases and 4 bases, in that order; junction bases with no gene match: 15. A second roughly 6 to 11 cycle PCR used barcoded and J-beta primers. Every cDNA molecule carried a tag from a template-switch adaptor bearing 12 random nucleotides. Every sample produced at least 2.5 million CDR3-containing paired-end reads. One entry per CDR3 protein, called by TCRdb with MiXCR from the 5' RACE reads. This table holds about 640,000 distinct CDR3 sequences, about 53% found once.

The sequence derives from a man aged 55-75 years in good health. Sample: blood. This chain connects TRBV7-8 to TRBJ2-3; TRBD2 aligns across 13 bases. The CDR3: CASSPLGTSGGGSPDTQYF. CDR3 DNA sequence: TGTGCCAGCAGCCCCTTAGGAACTAGCGGGGGGGGCTCGCCAGATACGCAGTATTTT.